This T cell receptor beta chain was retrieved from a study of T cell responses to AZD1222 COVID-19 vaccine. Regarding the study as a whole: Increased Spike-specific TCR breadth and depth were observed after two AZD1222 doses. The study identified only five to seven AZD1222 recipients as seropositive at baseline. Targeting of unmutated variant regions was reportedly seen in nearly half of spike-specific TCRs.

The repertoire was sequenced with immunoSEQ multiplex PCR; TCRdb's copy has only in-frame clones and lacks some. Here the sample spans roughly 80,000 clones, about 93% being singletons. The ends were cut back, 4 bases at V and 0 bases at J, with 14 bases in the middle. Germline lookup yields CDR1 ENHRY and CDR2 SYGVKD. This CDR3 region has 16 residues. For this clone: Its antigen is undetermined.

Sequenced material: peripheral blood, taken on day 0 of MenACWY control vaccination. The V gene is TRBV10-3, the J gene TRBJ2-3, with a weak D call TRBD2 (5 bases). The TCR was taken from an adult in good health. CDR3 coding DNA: TGTGCCATCAGTGGACGAGAGCGGACCAGCACAGATACGCAGTATTTT. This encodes CAISGRERTSTDTQYF.